This entry is about one T cell receptor beta chain. The data belong to a study of blood T cells in healthy people across ages. With a J-beta primer mix and a sample-barcoded 5' primer, a second PCR ran 7 to 11 cycles. TCRdb re-called the 5' RACE reads through MiXCR, storing one row per CDR3 protein. The profile covers roughly 1,300,000 distinct CDR3 sequences, with approximately 59% appearing a single time and 6.5% to 8% taken by the ten largest. The receptor was isolated from a young man in good health. Sequenced material: blood.

DNA for the CDR3: TGCGCCAGCAGCCCCTACCCGGGACAGAGTAGCACAGATACGCAGTATTTT. Translation gives CASSPYPGQSSTDTQYF. The rearrangement links TRBV4-3 to TRBJ2-3; TRBD1 agrees at 7 bases. Trimming removed 4 bases from V and 0 bases from J; junction bases left unmatched: 10. In germline, CDR1 is LGHNA, CDR2 YSLEER. The CDR3 extends over 17 amino acids.